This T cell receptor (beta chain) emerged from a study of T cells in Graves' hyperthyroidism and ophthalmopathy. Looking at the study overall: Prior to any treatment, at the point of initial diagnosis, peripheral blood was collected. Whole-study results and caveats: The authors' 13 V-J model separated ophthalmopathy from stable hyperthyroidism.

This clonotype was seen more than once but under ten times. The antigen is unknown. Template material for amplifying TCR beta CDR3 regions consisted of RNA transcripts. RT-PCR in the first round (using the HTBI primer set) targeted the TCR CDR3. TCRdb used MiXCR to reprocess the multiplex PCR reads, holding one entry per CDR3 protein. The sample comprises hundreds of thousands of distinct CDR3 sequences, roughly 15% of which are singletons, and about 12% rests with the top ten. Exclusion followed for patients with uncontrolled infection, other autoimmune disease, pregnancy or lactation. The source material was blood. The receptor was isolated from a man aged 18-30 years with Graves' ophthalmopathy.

Here the CDR3 reads CSAREHSGGAKTQYF. As DNA, the CDR3 is TGCAGTGCTAGGGAGCACAGCGGGGGGGCGAAGACCCAGTACTTC. This rearrangement joins TRBV20-1 to TRBJ2-5; TRBD2 aligns across 10 bases. With 3 bases clipped from V and 6 bases from J, the junction kept 10 bases outside the gene matches. This CDR3 has 15 residues. Germline values: CDR1 DFQATT, CDR2 SNEGSKA (reference sequence).